These 2 T cell receptor beta chains share one sample of origin, sequenced in a study of PD-1 blockade in classical Hodgkin lymphoma. The table came from immunoSEQ multiplex PCR; TCRdb's copy has only in-frame clones and leaves some out. The table includes 70,000 to 80,000 clones, about 92% detected once. With no exception, relapse followed autologous stem cell transplantation in all patients, and brentuximab vedotin exposure varied. The sample in question was peripheral blood mononuclear cells (PBMCs), obtained at baseline. The receptors were gathered from a human donor with classical Hodgkin lymphoma.

This clone was seen just once. The V call is TRBV7-9, the J call TRBJ1-4; weak D call: TRBD1 (5 bases). V lost 4 bases and J 5 bases, leaving 14 bases between the germline ends. Germline CDR1 and CDR2: SEHNR and FQNEAQ (reference sequence). There are 15 residues in the CDR3. The CDR3 DNA reads TGTGCCAGCAGCTCCCTCGGGGGTTCGAATGAAAAACTGTTTTTT. This translates into CASSSLGGSNEKLFF.

The rearrangement links TRBV6-6 to TRBJ2-7; 10 positions agree with TRBD1. Germline V gene data show CDR1 as MNHNY and CDR2 as SVGAGI (reference sequence). The V gene end was trimmed by 6 bases and the J gene end by 3 bases; junction bases not matched to a gene: 5. The CDR3 length is 14 residues. Here the CDR3 DNA reads TGTGCCAGCAGAAGGGGGACAGGGGACTACGAGCAGTACTTC. It encodes CASRRGTGDYEQYF.